The next 9 T cell receptor beta chains were all read from a single sample in a study of Ad26.COV2.S vaccination and SARS-CoV-2 variants. Some clones are missing from TCRdb's copy, which holds only in-frame ones; the method was immunoSEQ multiplex PCR. This sample has fewer than 400,000 clones, with 85% found just once. Stated treatment: approximately 18 received Ad26.COV2.S at low or high dose, single or two shots; about 5 received placebo; per-sample allocation not given. The study sampled participants on day 63 after the first vaccine or placebo injection. The source was peripheral blood, collected in a trial of Ad26.COV2.S vaccine versus placebo. The receptors here all came from a person between 18 and 60 years old who received the Ad26.COV2.S COVID-19 vaccine or a placebo.

A single count supports this clone. The rearrangement joins TRBV11-1 to TRBJ2-3, with D possibly being TRBD2 (5 bases). The CDR3 has 16 amino acids. Germline V lookup: CDR1 SGHAT, CDR2 FQDESV (reference sequence). The V and J ends lost 2 bases and 1 base respectively, with 13 bases between them. The CDR3 DNA follows: TGTGCCAGCAGCTTACTGGTGAGGGCGGGCACAGATACGCAGTATTTT. Amino acids: CASSLLVRAGTDTQYF.

V gene TRBV9 combines with J gene TRBJ2-7; the D gene could be TRBD1 or TRBD2 (5 bases each). The V end lost 4 bases, the J end lost 2 bases, and 13 bases lay between the germline ends. Germline CDR1 SGDLS, CDR2 YYNGEE. The CDR3 runs to 14 residues. The CDR3 spells CASSNRDGPYEQYF. Written as DNA, the CDR3 is TGTGCCAGCAGCAACCGGGACGGACCCTACGAGCAGTACTTC.

V and J are TRBV5-1 and TRBJ2-2; D gene ambiguous. The V and J ends lost 3 bases and 6 bases respectively, with 12 bases between them. CDR1 and CDR2 (germline): SGHRS, YFSETQ. This CDR3 comprises 14 residues. In nucleotides, the CDR3 is TGCGCCAGCAGCTACCGGGTGGGGTCCGGGGAGCTGTTTTTT. Its translation: CASSYRVGSGELFF.

The chain employs TRBV11-3 and TRBJ1-3; 8 bases fit TRBD1. The CDR3 sequence is 13 residues long. Germline loops: CDR1 SGHNT, CDR2 YENEEA. With V trimmed by 5 bases and J by 4 bases, 1 base remained unmatched. This CDR3 reads CASSQGAGNTIYF. Here the CDR3 DNA reads TGTGCCAGCAGCCAGGGGGCAGGAAACACCATATATTTT.

The chain uses TRBV28 and TRBJ2-6; a weak D match, TRBD1 (5 bases). V lost 11 bases and J lost 2, with 16 bases in between. The length of the CDR3 is 15 residues. Germline V lookup: CDR1 MDHEN, CDR2 SYDVKM. Written as DNA, the CDR3 is TGTGCCGCAACAGGACCTTGGGCTGGGGCCAACGTCCTGACTTTC. Translated, it gives CAATGPWAGANVLTF. Full variable domain (missing parts from reference TRBV28 and TRBJ2-6): DVKVTQSSRYLVKRTGEKVFLECVQDMDHENMFWYRQDPGLGLRLIYFSYDVKMKEKGDIPEGYSVSREKKERFSLILESASTNQTSMYLCAATGPWAGANVLTFGAGSRLTVL.

The chain couples TRBV19 to TRBJ2-7; D unclear. The CDR3 contains 11 residues. V was shortened by 6 bases and J by 3 bases, with 6 bases between the two germline ends. Germline V gene data show CDR1 as LNHDA and CDR2 as SQIVND (reference sequence). The CDR3 sequence is CASSGSYEQYF. The DNA of the CDR3 is TGTGCCAGTAGCGGCAGCTACGAGCAGTACTTC.

This clone was seen only once. The junction departs from the called germline gene at one end, perhaps through a read error. The chain recombines TRBV9 with TRBJ2-5, with 16 bases identical to TRBD2. CDR1 is SGDLS and CDR2 is YYNGEE in the germline V gene. The CDR3 covers 17 residues. The CDR3 loop is CARSGTSGGAGEETQYF. The CDR3 nucleotides read TGTGCCCGCAGCGGGACTAGCGGGGGGGCCGGGGAAGAGACCCAGTACTTC.

V usage is TRBV18 and J usage is TRBJ2-3, with D perhaps matching TRBD2 (6 bases). Trimming stripped 8 bases from V and 0 bases from J, with 24 bases between. Germline lookup yields CDR1 KGHSH and CDR2 LQKENI. The CDR3 contains 18 residues. The CDR3 loop is CASRESWGHAPSTDTQYF. CDR3 nucleotides: TGTGCCAGCCGGGAGAGCTGGGGTCACGCGCCTAGCACAGATACGCAGTATTTT. Based on the CDR3 plus reference TRBV18 and TRBJ2-3, the full variable domain is NAGVMQNPRHLVRRRGQEARLRCSPMKGHSHVYWYRQLPEEGLKFMVYLQKENIIDESGMPKERFSAEFPKEGPSILRIQQVVRGDSAAYFCASRESWGHAPSTDTQYFGPGTRLTVL.

For the CDR3, the DNA is TGTGCCAGCAGTGCTACTAGCGGGGGGAACACCGGGGAGCTGTTTTTT. Translating it yields CASSATSGGNTGELFF. This chain joins TRBV2 and TRBJ2-2; 11 bases map to TRBD2. The CDR3 runs 16 residues. Germline V CDR1 and CDR2: SNHLY, FYNNEI. The ends lost 4 bases at V and 1 base at J; junction bases unmatched: 2.